The 13 T cell receptor beta chains below come from one sample, sequenced in a study of blood T cell repertoires in COVID-19. Some clones are missing from TCRdb's copy, which holds only in-frame ones; the method was immunoSEQ multiplex PCR. The repertoire holds under 150,000 clones, with around 80% as singletons. Sequencing was performed on peripheral blood. The origin of the receptors is a human donor in a cohort sampled during active COVID-19.

The V gene is TRBV5-1, the J gene TRBJ1-2; 8 bases align to TRBD1. The V and J ends lost 4 bases and 3 bases, in that order; junction bases with no gene match: 5. The germline V gene has CDR1 SGHRS and CDR2 YFSETQ. The CDR3 length is 14 residues. The DNA for the CDR3 is TGCGCCAGCAGCAAGACAGGGGTCGACTATGGCTACACCTTC. This encodes CASSKTGVDYGYTF.

The chain has TRBV11-3 and TRBJ2-1; 7 bases align to TRBD2. The V gene's germline CDR1 is SGHNT and CDR2 YENEEA. The CDR3 contains 13 residues. Trimming at V came to 1 base and at J to 15 bases, leaving 9 bases not matched to a gene. The CDR3 spells CASSLVRRGSRFF. CDR3 nucleotides: TGTGCCAGCAGCTTAGTTAGGCGGGGGAGTCGGTTCTTC.

The chain links TRBV23-1 to TRBJ1-1; D not resolved. TRBV23-1 falls under the ORF class, with uncertain function. The ends were cut back, 2 bases at V and 3 bases at J, with 7 bases in the middle. The CDR3 runs 13 residues. The CDR3 DNA sequence: TGCGCCAGCAGTCAAGTGAGCTACACTGAAGCTTTCTTT. Its protein product is CASSQVSYTEAFF.

The CDR3 sequence: CASSPDPAGSYEQYF. The CDR3 region has the DNA TGTGCCAGTAGTCCCGACCCGGCGGGCTCCTACGAGCAGTACTTC. The rearrangement links TRBV19 to TRBJ2-7; a weak D match, TRBD2 (5 bases). CDR3 length: 15 residues. The V gene lost 5 bases and the J gene lost 0 bases, with 14 bases spanning the gap. From germline, CDR1 is LNHDA and CDR2 SQIVND (reference sequence).

A single count supports this clone. The chain joins TRBV12-3 or TRBV12-4 to TRBJ1-1; D ambiguous. Trimming took off 5 bases at V and 7 bases at J, with 14 bases between the two ends. CDR3 length: 13 residues. For the CDR3, the DNA is TGTGCCAGCAGTCCCCAGACCCTAGGTGAAGCTTTCTTT. It specifies CASSPQTLGEAFF.

The rearrangement links TRBV28 to TRBJ1-5, with D unclear. Looked up from germline, CDR1 is MDHEN and CDR2 is SYDVKM. The V gene lost 10 bases and the J gene lost 3 bases, with 19 bases spanning the gap. The CDR3 contains 15 residues. The CDR3 loop is CATHPLTPSNQPQHF. The CDR3 DNA reads TGTGCCACCCATCCCCTGACACCGTCCAATCAGCCCCAGCATTTT.

The chain recombines TRBV6-1 with TRBJ1-1; D perhaps matches TRBD1 (6 bases). CDR3 length: 16 residues. Per the germline V gene, CDR1 is MNHNS and CDR2 is SASEGT. V was cut by 4 bases and J by 4 bases, with 19 bases left in between. The CDR3 nucleotides read TGTGCCAGCAGTGCCTCGGGGGGCGGGATCGGCACTGAAGCTTTCTTT. This gives the protein CASSASGGGIGTEAFF.

V and J are TRBV7-3 and TRBJ1-2; D gene ambiguous. V lost 1 base to trimming and J lost 3 bases, with 12 bases between them. Looked up from germline, CDR1 is SGHTA and CDR2 is FQGTGA. This CDR3 spans 15 amino acids. The CDR3 DNA is TGTGCCAGCAGCTTAAGCGGGGTTTGGGACTATGGCTACACCTTC. Residues: CASSLSGVWDYGYTF.

The chain couples TRBV6-1 to TRBJ1-1; 9 bases align to TRBD1. J was trimmed by 10 bases and V by 7 bases; bases with no gene match: 7. The CDR3 totals 12 residues. Germline V lookup: CDR1 MNHNS, CDR2 SASEGT. CDR3 in amino acids: CASIRDRELAFF. Written as DNA, the CDR3 is TGTGCCAGCATAAGGGACAGGGAGTTAGCTTTCTTT.

The chain uses TRBV6-1 and TRBJ1-3; 9 nucleotides match TRBD1. The CDR3 sequence is 17 residues long. Germline trimming cut 4 bases from V and 4 bases from J; bases unmatched to any gene: 11. Germline CDR1 and CDR2: MNHNS and SASEGT. The chain's CDR3 is CASSAPNRGLRGNTIYF. CDR3 coding DNA: TGTGCCAGCAGTGCCCCAAACAGGGGGCTGCGAGGAAACACCATATATTTT.

This chain links TRBV3-1 (or the pseudogene TRBV3-2) with TRBJ2-1; tentatively, D is TRBD2 (5 bases). V lost 4 bases and J lost 15, with 16 bases in between. The germline CDR1 and CDR2 sequences are LGHDT and YNNKEL (reference sequence). This CDR3 has 12 residues. The CDR3 spells CASSPPEGKRFF. CDR3 coding DNA: TGTGCCAGCAGCCCCCCCGAGGGAAAAAGGTTCTTC.

The V gene is TRBV29-1, the J gene TRBJ2-2, with D tentatively TRBD2 (6 bases). Trimming left V 4 bases short and J 5 bases short, with 11 bases between. The CDR3 has 13 residues. The germline CDR1 and CDR2 sequences are SQVTM and ANQGSEA. CDR3 nucleotide sequence: TGCAGCGTTGCGGGGAGGTCTACCGGGGAGCTGTTTTTT. This gives the protein CSVAGRSTGELFF.

The chain combines TRBV30 with TRBJ1-4, with unresolved D. Between the trimmed V and J ends, which lost 0 bases and 0 bases, there was a span of 14 bases. The CDR3 extends over 17 amino acids. The germline gives CDR1 GTSNPN, CDR2 SVGIG (reference sequence). The CDR3 loop is CAWSVSPLRSTNEKLFF. In DNA, the CDR3 is TGTGCCTGGAGTGTATCCCCCCTGAGATCAACTAATGAAAAACTGTTTTTT.